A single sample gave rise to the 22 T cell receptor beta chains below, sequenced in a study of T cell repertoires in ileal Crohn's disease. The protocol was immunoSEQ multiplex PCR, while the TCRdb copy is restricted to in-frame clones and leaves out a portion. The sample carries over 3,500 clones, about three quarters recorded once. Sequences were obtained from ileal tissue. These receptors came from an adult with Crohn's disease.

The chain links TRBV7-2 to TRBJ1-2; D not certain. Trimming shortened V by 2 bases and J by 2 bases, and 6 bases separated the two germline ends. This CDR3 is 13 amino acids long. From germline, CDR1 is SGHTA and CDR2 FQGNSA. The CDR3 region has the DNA TGTGCCAGCAGCTTATACGGGAACTATGGCTACACCTTC. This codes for CASSLYGNYGYTF.

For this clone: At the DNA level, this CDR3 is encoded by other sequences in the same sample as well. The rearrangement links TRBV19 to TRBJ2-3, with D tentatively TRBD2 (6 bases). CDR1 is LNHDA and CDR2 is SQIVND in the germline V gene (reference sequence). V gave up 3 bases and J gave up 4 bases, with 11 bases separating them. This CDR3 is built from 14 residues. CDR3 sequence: CASSIRLDADTQYF. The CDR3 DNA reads TGTGCCAGTAGTATTCGACTAGACGCAGATACGCAGTATTTT.

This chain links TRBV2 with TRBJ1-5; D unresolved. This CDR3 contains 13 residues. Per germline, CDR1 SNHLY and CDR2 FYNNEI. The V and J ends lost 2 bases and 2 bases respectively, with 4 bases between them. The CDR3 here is CASSEQGNQPQHF. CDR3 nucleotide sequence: TGTGCCAGCAGTGAACAGGGCAATCAGCCCCAGCATTTT.

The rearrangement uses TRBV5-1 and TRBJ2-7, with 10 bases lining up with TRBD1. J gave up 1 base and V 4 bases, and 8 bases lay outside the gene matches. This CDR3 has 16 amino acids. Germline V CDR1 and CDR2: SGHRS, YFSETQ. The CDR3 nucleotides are TGCGCCAGCAGCCCTGGCGGGACAGGGGTTTCCTACGAGCAGTACTTC. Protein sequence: CASSPGGTGVSYEQYF.

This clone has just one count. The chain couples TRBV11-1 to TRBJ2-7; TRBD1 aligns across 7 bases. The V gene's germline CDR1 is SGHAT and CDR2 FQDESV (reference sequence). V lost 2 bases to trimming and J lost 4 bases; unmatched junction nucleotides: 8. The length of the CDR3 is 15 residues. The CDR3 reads CASSLRDRAYYEQYF. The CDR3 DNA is TGTGCCAGCAGCTTAAGGGACAGAGCCTATTACGAGCAGTACTTC.

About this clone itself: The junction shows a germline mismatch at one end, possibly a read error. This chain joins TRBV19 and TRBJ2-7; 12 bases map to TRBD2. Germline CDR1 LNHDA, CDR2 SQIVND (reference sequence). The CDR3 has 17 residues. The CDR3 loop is CASSVGLAGSTSHEQYF. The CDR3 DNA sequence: TGTGCCAGTAGTGTCGGACTAGCGGGAAGCACCTCCCACGAGCAGTACTTC.

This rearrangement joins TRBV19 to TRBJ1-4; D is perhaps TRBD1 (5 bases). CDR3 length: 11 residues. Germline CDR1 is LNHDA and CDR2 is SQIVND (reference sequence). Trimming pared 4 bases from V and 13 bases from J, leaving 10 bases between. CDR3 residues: CASSTRGGLFF. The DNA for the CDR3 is TGTGCCAGTAGTACACGGGGGGGACTGTTTTTT.

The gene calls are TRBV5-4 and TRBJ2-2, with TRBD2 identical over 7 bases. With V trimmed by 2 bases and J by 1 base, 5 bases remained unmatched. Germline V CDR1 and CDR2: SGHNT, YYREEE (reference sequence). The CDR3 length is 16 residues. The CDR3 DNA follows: TGTGCCAGCAGCTTATCTCCGGGAGGGAACACCGGGGAGCTGTTTTTT. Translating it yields CASSLSPGGNTGELFF.

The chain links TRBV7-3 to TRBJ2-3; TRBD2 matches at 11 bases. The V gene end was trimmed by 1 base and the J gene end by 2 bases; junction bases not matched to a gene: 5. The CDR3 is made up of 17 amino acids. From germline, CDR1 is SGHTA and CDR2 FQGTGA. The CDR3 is CASSLNPSGRLTDTQYF. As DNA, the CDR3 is TGTGCCAGCAGCTTAAATCCTAGCGGGAGGCTCACAGATACGCAGTATTTT.

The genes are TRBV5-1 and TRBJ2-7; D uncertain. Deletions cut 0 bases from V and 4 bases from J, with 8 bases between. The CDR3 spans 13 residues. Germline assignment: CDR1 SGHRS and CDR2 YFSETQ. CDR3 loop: CASSLAGFYEQYF. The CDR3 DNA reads TGCGCCAGCAGCTTGGCCGGGTTTTACGAGCAGTACTTC.

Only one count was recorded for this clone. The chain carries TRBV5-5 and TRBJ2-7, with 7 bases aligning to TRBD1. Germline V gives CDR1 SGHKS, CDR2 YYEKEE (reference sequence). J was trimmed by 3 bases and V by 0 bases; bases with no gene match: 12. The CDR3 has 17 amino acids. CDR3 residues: CASSLAYGRQGLYEQYF. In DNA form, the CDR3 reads TGTGCCAGCAGCTTGGCCTACGGCCGACAGGGTCTCTACGAGCAGTACTTC. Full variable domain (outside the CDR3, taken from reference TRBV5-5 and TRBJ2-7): DAGVTQSPTHLIKTRGQQVTLRCSPISGHKSVSWYQQVLGQGPQFIFQYYEKEERGRGNFPDRFSARQFPNYSSELNVNALLLGDSALYLCASSLAYGRQGLYEQYFGPGTRLTVT.

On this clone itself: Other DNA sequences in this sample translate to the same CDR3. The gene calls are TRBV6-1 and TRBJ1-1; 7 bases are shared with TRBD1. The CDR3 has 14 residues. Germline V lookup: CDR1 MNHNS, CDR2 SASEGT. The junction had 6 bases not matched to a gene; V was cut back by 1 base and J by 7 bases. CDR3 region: CASSEGVNRGEAFF. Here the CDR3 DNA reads TGTGCCAGCAGTGAAGGGGTGAACAGGGGTGAAGCTTTCTTT.

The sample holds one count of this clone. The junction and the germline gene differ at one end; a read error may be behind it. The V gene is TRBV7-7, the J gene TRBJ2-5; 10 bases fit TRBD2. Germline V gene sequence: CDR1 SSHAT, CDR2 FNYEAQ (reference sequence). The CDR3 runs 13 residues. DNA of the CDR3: TGTGCTAGCAGCTTGACTAGCGGGGAGACCCAGTACTTC. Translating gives CASSLTSGETQYF. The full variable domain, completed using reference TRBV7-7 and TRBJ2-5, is GAGVSQSPRYKVTKRGQDVTLRCDPISSHATLYWYQQALGQGPEFLTYFNYEAQPDKSGLPSDRFSAERPEGSISTLTIQRTEQRDSAMYRCASSLTSGETQYFGPGTRLLVL.

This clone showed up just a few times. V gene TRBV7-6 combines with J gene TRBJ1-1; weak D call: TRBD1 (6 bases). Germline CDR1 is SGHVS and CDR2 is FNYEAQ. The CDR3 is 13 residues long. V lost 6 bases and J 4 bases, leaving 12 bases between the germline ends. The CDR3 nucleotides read TGTGCCAGCAGTCGCGGACAGATCACTGAAGCTTTCTTT. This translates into CASSRGQITEAFF.

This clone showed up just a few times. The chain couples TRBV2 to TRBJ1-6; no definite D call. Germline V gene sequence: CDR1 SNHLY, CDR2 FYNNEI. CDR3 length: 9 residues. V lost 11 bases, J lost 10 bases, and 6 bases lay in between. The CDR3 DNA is TGTGCCTGCGGATCACCCCTCCACTTT. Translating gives CACGSPLHF.

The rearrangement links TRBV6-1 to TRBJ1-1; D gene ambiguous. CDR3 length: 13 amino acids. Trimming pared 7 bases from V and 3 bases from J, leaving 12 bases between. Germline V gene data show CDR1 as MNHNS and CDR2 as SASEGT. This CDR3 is CASNVNGDTEAFF. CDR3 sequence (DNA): TGTGCCAGCAATGTAAACGGGGACACTGAAGCTTTCTTT.

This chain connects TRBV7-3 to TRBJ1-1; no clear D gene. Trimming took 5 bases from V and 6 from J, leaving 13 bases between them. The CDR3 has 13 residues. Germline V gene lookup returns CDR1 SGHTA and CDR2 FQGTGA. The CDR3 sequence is CASSQYQASEAFF. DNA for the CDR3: TGTGCCAGCAGCCAGTACCAGGCCTCTGAAGCTTTCTTT.

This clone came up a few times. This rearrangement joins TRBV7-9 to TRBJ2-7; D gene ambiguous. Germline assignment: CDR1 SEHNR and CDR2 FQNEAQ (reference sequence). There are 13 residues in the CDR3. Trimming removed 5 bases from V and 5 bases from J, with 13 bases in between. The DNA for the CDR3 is TGTGCCAGCAGCCCCGCCAGCGTCCACGAGCAGTACTTC. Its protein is CASSPASVHEQYF.

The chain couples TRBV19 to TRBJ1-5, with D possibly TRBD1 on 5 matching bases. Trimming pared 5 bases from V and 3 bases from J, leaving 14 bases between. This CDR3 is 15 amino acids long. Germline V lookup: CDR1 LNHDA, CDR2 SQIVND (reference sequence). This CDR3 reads CASSLTGTFNQPQHF. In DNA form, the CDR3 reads TGTGCCAGTAGTTTAACAGGCACCTTCAATCAGCCCCAGCATTTT.

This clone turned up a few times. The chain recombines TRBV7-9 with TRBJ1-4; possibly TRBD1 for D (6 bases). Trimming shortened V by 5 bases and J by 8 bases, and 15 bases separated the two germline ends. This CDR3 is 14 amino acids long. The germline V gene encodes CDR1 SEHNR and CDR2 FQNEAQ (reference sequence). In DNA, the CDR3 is TGTGCCAGCAGCCCCAGACAGGTGGGAGAAAAACTGTTTTTT. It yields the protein CASSPRQVGEKLFF.

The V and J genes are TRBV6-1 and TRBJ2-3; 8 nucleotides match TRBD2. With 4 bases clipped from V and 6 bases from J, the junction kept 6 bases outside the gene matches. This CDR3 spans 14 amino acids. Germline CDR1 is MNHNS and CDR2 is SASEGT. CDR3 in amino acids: CASSALAGRDTQYF. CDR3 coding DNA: TGTGCCAGCAGTGCATTAGCGGGGAGGGATACGCAGTATTTT.

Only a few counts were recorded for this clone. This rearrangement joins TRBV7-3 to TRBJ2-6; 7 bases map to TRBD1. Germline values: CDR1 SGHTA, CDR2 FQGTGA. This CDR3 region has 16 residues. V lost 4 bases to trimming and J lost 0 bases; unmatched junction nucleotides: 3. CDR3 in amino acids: CASSWGQLSGANVLTF. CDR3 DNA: TGTGCCAGCAGCTGGGGACAGCTCTCTGGGGCCAACGTCCTGACTTTC.